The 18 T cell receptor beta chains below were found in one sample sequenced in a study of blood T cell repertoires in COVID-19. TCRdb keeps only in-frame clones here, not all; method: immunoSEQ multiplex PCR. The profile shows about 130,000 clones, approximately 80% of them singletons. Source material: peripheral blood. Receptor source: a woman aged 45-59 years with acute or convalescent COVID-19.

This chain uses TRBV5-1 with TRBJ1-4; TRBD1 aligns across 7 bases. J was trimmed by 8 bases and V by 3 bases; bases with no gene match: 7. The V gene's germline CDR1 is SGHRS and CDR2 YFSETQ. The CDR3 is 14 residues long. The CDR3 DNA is TGCGCCAGCAGCTCGACAGGGCAAAAGGAAAAACTGTTTTTT. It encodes CASSSTGQKEKLFF.

CDR3 coding DNA: TGTGCCACCAGCAAAGAAACAGGAGAGAACACTGAAGCTTTCTTT. Translating gives CATSKETGENTEAFF. The chain has TRBV15 and TRBJ1-1; the D gene is possibly TRBD1 (5 bases). Germline values: CDR1 LNHNV, CDR2 YYDKDF (reference sequence). The V gene lost 4 bases and the J gene lost 1 base, with 13 bases spanning the gap. This CDR3 region has 15 residues.

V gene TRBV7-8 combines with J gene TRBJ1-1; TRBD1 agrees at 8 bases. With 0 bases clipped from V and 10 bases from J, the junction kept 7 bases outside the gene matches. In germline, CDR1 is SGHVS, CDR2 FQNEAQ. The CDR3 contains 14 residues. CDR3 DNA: TGTGCCAGCAGCTTAGCGGCAGGGGGCGCGGGAGCTTTCTTT. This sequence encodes CASSLAAGGAGAFF.

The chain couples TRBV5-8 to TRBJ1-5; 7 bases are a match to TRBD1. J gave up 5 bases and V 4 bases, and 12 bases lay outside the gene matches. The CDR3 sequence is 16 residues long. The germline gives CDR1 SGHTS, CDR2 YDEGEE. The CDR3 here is CASSPLTGWTDQPQHF. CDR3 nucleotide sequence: TGTGCCAGCAGCCCATTGACAGGGTGGACGGATCAGCCCCAGCATTTT.

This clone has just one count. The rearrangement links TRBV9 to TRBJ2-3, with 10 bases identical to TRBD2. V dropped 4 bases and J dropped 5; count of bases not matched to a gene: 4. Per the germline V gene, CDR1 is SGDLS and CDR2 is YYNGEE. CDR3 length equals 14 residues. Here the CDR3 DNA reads TGTGCCAGCAGCCCTAGCGGGGGAGGAGATACGCAGTATTTT. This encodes CASSPSGGGDTQYF.

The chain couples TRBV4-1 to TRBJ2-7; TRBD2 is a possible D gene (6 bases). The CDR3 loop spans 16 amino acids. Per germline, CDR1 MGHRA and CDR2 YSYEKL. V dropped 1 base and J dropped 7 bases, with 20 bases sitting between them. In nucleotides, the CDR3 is TGCGCCAGCAGCCAAGGGTTCGGAGGGATGCGGGATGAGCAGTACTTC. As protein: CASSQGFGGMRDEQYF.

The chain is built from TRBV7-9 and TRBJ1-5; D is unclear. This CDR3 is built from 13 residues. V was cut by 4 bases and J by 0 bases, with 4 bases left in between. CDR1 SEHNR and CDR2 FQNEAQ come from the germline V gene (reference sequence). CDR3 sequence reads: CASSYNSNQPQHF. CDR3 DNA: TGTGCCAGCAGCTACAATAGCAATCAGCCCCAGCATTTT.

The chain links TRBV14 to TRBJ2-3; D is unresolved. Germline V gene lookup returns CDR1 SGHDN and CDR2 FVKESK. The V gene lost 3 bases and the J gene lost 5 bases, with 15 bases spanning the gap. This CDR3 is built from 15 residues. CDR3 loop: CASSQTTPGLDTQYF. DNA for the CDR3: TGTGCCAGCAGCCAGACGACACCCGGTTTAGATACGCAGTATTTT.

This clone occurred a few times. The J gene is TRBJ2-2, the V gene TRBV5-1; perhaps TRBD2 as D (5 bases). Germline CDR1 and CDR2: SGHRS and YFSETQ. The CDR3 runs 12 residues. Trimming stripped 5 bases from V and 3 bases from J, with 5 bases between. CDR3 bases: TGCGCCAGCAGGGACTACACCGGGGAGCTGTTTTTT. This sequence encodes CASRDYTGELFF.

CDR3 sequence: CASSRPGLAGGGEQFF. The CDR3 nucleotides read TGCGCCAGCAGCCGCCCGGGACTAGCGGGGGGGGGTGAGCAGTTCTTC. The rearrangement uses TRBV4-1 and TRBJ2-1, with TRBD2 matching 16 bases. This CDR3 is built from 16 residues. The V gene's germline CDR1 is MGHRA and CDR2 YSYEKL. V was clipped by 4 bases and J by 9 bases; unmatched bases: 6.

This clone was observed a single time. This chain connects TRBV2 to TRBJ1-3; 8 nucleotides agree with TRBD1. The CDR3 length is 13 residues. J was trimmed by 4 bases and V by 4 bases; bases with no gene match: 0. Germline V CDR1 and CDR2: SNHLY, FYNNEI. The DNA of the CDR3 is TGTGCCAGCAGTGCAGGGGGCGGAAACACCATATATTTT. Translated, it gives CASSAGGGNTIYF.

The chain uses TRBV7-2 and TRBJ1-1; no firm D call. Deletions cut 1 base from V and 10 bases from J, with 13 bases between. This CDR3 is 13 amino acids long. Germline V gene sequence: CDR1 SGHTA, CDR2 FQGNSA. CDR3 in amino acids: CASSLVARERAFF. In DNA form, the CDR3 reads TGTGCCAGCAGCTTAGTGGCGAGGGAGAGAGCTTTCTTT.

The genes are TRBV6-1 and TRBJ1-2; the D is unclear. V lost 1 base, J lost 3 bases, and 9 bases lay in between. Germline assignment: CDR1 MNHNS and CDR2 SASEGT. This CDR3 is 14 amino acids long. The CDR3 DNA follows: TGTGCCAGCAGTGAAGGGGCCGCCCACTATGGCTACACCTTC. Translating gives CASSEGAAHYGYTF.

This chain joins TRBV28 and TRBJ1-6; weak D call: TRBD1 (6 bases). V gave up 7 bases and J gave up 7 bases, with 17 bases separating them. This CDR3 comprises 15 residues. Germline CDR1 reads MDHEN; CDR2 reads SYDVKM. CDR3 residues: CASTATGTANSPLHF. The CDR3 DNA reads TGTGCCAGCACCGCCACAGGGACGGCAAATTCACCCCTCCACTTT.

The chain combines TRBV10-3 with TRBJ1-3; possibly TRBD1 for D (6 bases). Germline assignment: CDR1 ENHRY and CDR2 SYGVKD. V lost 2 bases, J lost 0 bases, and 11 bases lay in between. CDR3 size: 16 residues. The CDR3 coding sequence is TGTGCCATCAGTGAGCACGGGGGGCTCTCTGGAAACACCATATATTTT. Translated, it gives CAISEHGGLSGNTIYF.

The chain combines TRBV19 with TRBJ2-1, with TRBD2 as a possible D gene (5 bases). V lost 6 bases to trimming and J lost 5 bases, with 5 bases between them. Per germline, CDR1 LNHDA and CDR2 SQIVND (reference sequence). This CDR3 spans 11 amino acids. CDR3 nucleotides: TGTGCCAGTAGAGCGGACAATGAGCAGTTCTTC. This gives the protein CASRADNEQFF.

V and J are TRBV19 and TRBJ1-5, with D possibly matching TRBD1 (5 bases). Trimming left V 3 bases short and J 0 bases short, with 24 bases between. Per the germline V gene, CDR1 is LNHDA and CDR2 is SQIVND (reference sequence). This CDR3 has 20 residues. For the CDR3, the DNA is TGTGCCAGTAGTATGTCCGGCGGGGCCCCAAGAAAACATAGCAATCAGCCCCAGCATTTT. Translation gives CASSMSGGAPRKHSNQPQHF.

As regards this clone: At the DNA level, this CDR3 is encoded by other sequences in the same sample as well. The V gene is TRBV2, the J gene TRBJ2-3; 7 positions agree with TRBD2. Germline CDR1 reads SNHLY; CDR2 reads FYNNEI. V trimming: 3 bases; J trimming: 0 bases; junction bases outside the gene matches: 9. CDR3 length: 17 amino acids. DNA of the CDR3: TGTGCCAGCAGTGATTTCCTCAGCGGGGTTAGCACAGATACGCAGTATTTT. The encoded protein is CASSDFLSGVSTDTQYF.